This TCR beta chain originates from a study of Ad26.COV2.S vaccination and SARS-CoV-2 variants. The CDR3 sequence is 14 residues long. Germline V gene data show CDR1 as KGHSH and CDR2 as LQKENI. V dropped 1 base and J dropped 5 bases, with 9 bases sitting between them. In its sample, this clone was seen once. Its specificity is unknown. Broader study findings: There was reportedly substantial breadth in spike-specific CD8+ and CD4+ T cell responses after vaccination.

Indicated treatment: 15 to 20 received Ad26.COV2.S at low or high dose, single or two shots; roughly 5 received placebo; per-sample allocation not given. Day 63 after the first injection of vaccine or placebo was the sampling time. At a Boston site, the person donating was an adult of 18-55 years. Produced via immunoSEQ multiplex PCR; TCRdb's table is partial and in-frame only. This sample carries fewer than 500,000 clones, about 91% of them seen once, and the ten largest clones take 2.5%. The specimen was peripheral blood, collected in a trial of Ad26.COV2.S vaccine versus placebo. The TCR originated in a person aged 18-60 years who received the Ad26.COV2.S COVID-19 vaccine or a placebo. The chain combines TRBV18 with TRBJ1-5; no clear D. CDR3 in amino acids: CASSPRDWDQPQHF. As DNA, the CDR3 is TGTGCCAGCTCACCACGGGATTGGGATCAGCCCCAGCATTTT.